These 5 T cell receptor beta chains were sequenced from one sample in a study of blood T cell repertoires in COVID-19. Sequencing used immunoSEQ multiplex PCR; TCRdb keeps in-frame clones, though not all of them. The sample contains 90,000 to 110,000 clones, about 78% of which appear only once. Sequenced input: peripheral blood. These receptor sequences come from a human donor in a cohort sampled during active or convalescent COVID-19.

The chain links TRBV5-5 to TRBJ2-5; 7 bases agree with TRBD2. Germline CDR1 SGHKS, CDR2 YYEKEE (reference sequence). This CDR3 comprises 18 residues. Unmatched junction bases numbered 17, after V lost 5 bases and J lost 1 base. Here the CDR3 reads CASRLEASGPTLQETQYF. As DNA, the CDR3 is TGTGCCAGCAGGCTGGAGGCTAGCGGACCGACCCTCCAAGAGACCCAGTACTTC.

The V and J genes are TRBV18 and TRBJ2-7, with a possible D match to TRBD2 (5 bases). V lost 5 bases and J lost 7, with 27 bases in between. Germline V lookup: CDR1 KGHSH, CDR2 LQKENI. The CDR3 has 17 residues. Written as DNA, the CDR3 is TGTGCCAGCTCAGAGCCCCAAGGAGGTCTTCTTTTAAGAGAGCAGTACTTC. Encoded protein: CASSEPQGGLLLREQYF.

The rearrangement links TRBV19 to TRBJ1-2; 8 bases align to TRBD1. The CDR3 spans 15 residues. Germline V gives CDR1 LNHDA, CDR2 SQIVND (reference sequence). J lost 5 bases, V lost 1 base, and 6 bases had no gene match. The CDR3 DNA reads as TGTGCCAGTAGTATAGCCCGGACAGGGCAATATGGCTACACCTTC. It translates to CASSIARTGQYGYTF.

The chain combines TRBV7-3 with TRBJ1-2; 10 nucleotides line up with TRBD1. CDR1 is SGHTA and CDR2 is FQGTGA in the germline V gene. The CDR3 loop spans 14 amino acids. Trimming took 5 bases from V and 2 from J; bases not matched to a gene: 2. The CDR3 is CASSRTGGNYGYTF. As DNA, the CDR3 is TGTGCCAGCAGCCGGACAGGGGGGAACTATGGCTACACCTTC.

V usage is TRBV9 and J usage is TRBJ2-5; the D gene is possibly TRBD1 (6 bases). This CDR3 spans 15 amino acids. Germline V gives CDR1 SGDLS, CDR2 YYNGEE. Trimming cost V 1 base and J 1 base, with 11 bases left between them. The DNA of the CDR3 is TGTGCCAGCAGCGTAAGCAGGGGATCCCAAGAGACCCAGTACTTC. This sequence encodes CASSVSRGSQETQYF. Variable domain in full (rest from reference TRBV9 and TRBJ2-5): DSGVTQTPKHLITATGQRVTLRCSPRSGDLSVYWYQQSLDQGLQFLIQYYNGEERAKGNILERFSAQQFPDLHSELNLSSLELGDSALYFCASSVSRGSQETQYFGPGTRLLVL.